This T cell receptor beta chain was obtained from a study of T cells in localized non-small cell lung cancer. Sequenced by immunoSEQ multiplex PCR; TCRdb stores in-frame clones only, minus some. The table lists under 40,000 clones, over 70% of them singletons. Study-wide results and caveats: Multi-region tumor sequencing was not done, so intratumor heterogeneity could not be excluded.

With respect to this clone: Its antigen remains unidentified.

This TCR derives from a male donor older than 55 with stage III squamous cell lung carcinoma. The sample in question was peripheral blood, obtained before any cancer treatment.

This CDR3 reads CASSLSPRGESNQPQHF. The CDR3 region has the DNA TGTGCCAGCAGCTTAAGTCCGAGGGGGGAGAGCAATCAGCCCCAGCATTTT. The rearrangement uses TRBV11-3 and TRBJ1-5; possible D gene TRBD1, 6 bases. Germline values: CDR1 SGHNT, CDR2 YENEEA. V lost 2 bases and J 1 base, leaving 15 bases between the germline ends. The CDR3 covers 17 residues.